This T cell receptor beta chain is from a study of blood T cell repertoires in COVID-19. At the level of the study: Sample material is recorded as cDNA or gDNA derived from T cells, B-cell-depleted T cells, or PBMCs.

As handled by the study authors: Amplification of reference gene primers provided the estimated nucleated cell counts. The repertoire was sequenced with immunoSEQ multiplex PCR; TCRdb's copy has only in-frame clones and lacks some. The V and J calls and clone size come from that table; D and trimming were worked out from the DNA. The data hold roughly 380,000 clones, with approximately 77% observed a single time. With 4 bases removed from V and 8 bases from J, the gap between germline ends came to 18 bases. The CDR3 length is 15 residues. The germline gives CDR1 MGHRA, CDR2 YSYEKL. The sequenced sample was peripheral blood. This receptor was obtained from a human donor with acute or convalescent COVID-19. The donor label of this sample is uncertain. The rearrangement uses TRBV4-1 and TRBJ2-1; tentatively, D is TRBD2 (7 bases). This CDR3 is CASSLVGGGWDEQFF. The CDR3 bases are TGCGCCAGCAGCCTCGTGGGGGGGGGCTGGGATGAGCAGTTCTTC.